The clone carrying this TCR beta chain has a single count. V was trimmed by 7 bases and J by 5 bases, leaving 14 bases between them. This CDR3 is 13 amino acids long. The data originate from a study of blood T cell repertoires in COVID-19. Across the whole study: Acute and convalescent COVID-19 samples came from the United States, Italy and Spain.

Study processing details: Reference gene primer amplification gave estimated nucleated cell counts. Profiling relied on immunoSEQ multiplex PCR, and the TCRdb table lists in-frame clones only, not all of them. V, J and clone size were drawn from that table, and D and trimming were deduced from the DNA. Of about 210,000 clones in the sample, approximately 87% are singletons; the top ten hold 0.6% to 0.9%. The chain combines TRBV12-3 or TRBV12-4 with TRBJ1-1; TRBD1 is a possible D gene (6 bases). Sample: peripheral blood. The sequence derives from a woman in her 70s with acute or convalescent COVID-19. CDR3 residues: CASTTGLGTEAFF. In DNA, the CDR3 is TGTGCCAGCACCACAGGGTTAGGGACTGAAGCTTTCTTT.